This TCR beta chain was found in a study of cytomegalovirus exposure and HLA in healthy donors (dated by TCRdb to between 2016 and 2019). As for the study more broadly: According to a later analysis, the roughly 120 validation repertoires were produced on the same platform as the 700 or so repertoires of the first cohort. The study aimed to test whether signatures of past pathogen exposure could be identified by cataloging public T cell receptors. Along with the roughly 700-subject first cohort, a separate validation cohort of roughly 110 different subjects was used. To predict cytomegalovirus infection status, the study combined high-throughput TCR immunosequencing, statistical association of individual TCRs with disease status, and machine learning. General findings and caveats noted by the study authors: In the study, 164 TCR beta chains were listed as associated with cytomegalovirus. Cytomegalovirus status was reported to be diagnosed by the classifier with high specificity and sensitivity in both the original and validation cohorts. A few of the identified cytomegalovirus-associated TCR beta chains were confirmed in vitro to be specific for cytomegalovirus antigens. It was suggested by the authors that the approach could potentially be generalized to other disease states and immunological phenotypes. Most TCR sequences were observed very rarely across donors, whereas some public TCRs were present in many individuals. The validation cohort had no HLA typing available for a later analysis, so co-occurrence within that cohort was assessed over all 130 or so repertoires. In a later analysis, TCRs clustered in the first cohort were found to also tend to co-occur in the roughly 110 validation repertoires, with over 90% of cluster scores above 0.

Trimming costs V 1 base and J 3 bases, and their ends lie 12 bases apart. The germline V gene (reference sequence) gives CDR1 as SEHNR and CDR2 as FQNEAQ. The CDR3 covers 15 residues, taking in both the cysteine and the phenylalanine. Of all the DNA, just the CDR3 is kept, 45 bases in frame from base 1. Library preparation employed the immunoSEQ multiplex PCR assay. In the source study's methods: To diagnose cytomegalovirus status from the catalog of TCR beta chain sequences, a statistical classification framework was built. The clones in this table, taken by TCRdb from immuneACCESS, are in-frame only. Not every clone is retained; where verified, under half of the shortfall comes from an unresolved V gene, and the cause of the rest is unknown. The DNA was the basis for D and trimming; V, J and clone size are from that table. This sample gives roughly 330,000 clones in total; approximately 90% of them show up just once. The ten top clones hold 1.2% of the sample.

Note on this clone: The antigen this receptor binds is unknown. The input lacks base qualities; no much larger clone sits a single base away.

Separate from the approximately 700-subject first cohort, the validation cohort of 120 subjects was the group to which the donors belonged. This sequence originates from a woman aged 30 to 39 in good health and CMV-seropositive. The receptor chain draws on TRBV7-9 and TRBJ2-5, with TRBD1 perhaps the D gene, on 5 matching bases. Material: PBMCs. The DNA sequence follows: TGTGCCAGCAGCTTAGTGCGGACAATGGAAGAGACCCAGTACTTC. Its protein reads: CASSLVRTMEETQYF.